The next 15 T cell receptor beta chains were all read from a single sample in a study of T cells in Graves' hyperthyroidism and ophthalmopathy (dated by TCRdb to 2018 to 2020). Libraries were made using multiplex PCR. Sequencing relied on an Illumina HiSeq 2000. The TCR beta CDR3 regions were amplified from RNA transcripts. For the first round of RT-PCR on the TCR CDR3, the HTBI primer set was used together with the Qiagen OneStep RT-PCR kit. Clones were called with MiXCR by TCRdb after fastp trimmed the public reads at Q25, and only in-frame beta chains were retained. All rows with the same CDR3 protein become a single entry with the most common DNA and genes. For this sample there are 600,000 or so distinct CDR3 sequences; 11% to 15% appear just once. The ten largest clones represent 6.5% to 9% of the sample. The sample was blood. The receptors come from a woman in her late teens or twenties with Graves' ophthalmopathy.

This clonotype was detected many times. This chain connects TRBV6-1 to TRBJ1-2, with 7 bases matching TRBD1. The germline CDR1 and CDR2 sequences are MNHNS and SASEGT. CDR3 size: 13 residues. Unmatched junction bases numbered 4, after V lost 5 bases and J lost 4 bases. The chain's CDR3 is CASSFRGSYGYTF. CDR3 nucleotides: TGTGCCAGCAGTTTCAGGGGGTCCTATGGCTACACCTTC.

This clonotype came up many times. The chain uses TRBV2 and TRBJ2-7; 7 nucleotides agree with TRBD1. Per germline, CDR1 SNHLY and CDR2 FYNNEI. Trimming removed 7 bases from V and 7 bases from J; junction bases left unmatched: 10. CDR3 length equals 13 residues. DNA of the CDR3: TGTGCCAGCACCATGAGGCAGGGGGAGGAGCAGTACTTC. Translating it yields CASTMRQGEEQYF.

This clonotype was seen repeatedly, ten times or more. J is TRBJ2-1 and V is TRBV30; D remains unclear. Trimming took 0 bases from V and 7 from J, leaving 4 bases between them. The CDR3 spans 11 residues. Per germline, CDR1 GTSNPN and CDR2 SVGIG (reference sequence). Here the CDR3 reads CAWSVTNEQFF. The CDR3 DNA reads as TGTGCCTGGAGTGTAACGAATGAGCAGTTCTTC. The whole variable domain, filled in from reference TRBV30 and TRBJ2-1, reads SQTIHQWPATLVQPVGSPLSLECTVEGTSNPNLYWYRQAAGRGLQLLFYSVGIGQISSEVPQNLSASRPQDRQFILSSKKLLLSDSGFYLCAWSVTNEQFFGPGTRLTVL.

This clonotype has a handful of counts. This chain joins TRBV5-1 and TRBJ2-4, with 9 positions matching TRBD1. V was clipped by 1 base and J by 4 bases; unmatched bases: 3. The CDR3 spans 15 residues. CDR1 and CDR2 from the germline V gene are SGHRS and YFSETQ. The CDR3 is CASSLSGQGKNIQYF. In nucleotides, the CDR3 is TGCGCCAGCAGCTTGTCAGGACAGGGGAAAAACATTCAGTACTTC.

This clonotype has just a few counts. The rearrangement links TRBV6-1 to TRBJ2-1, with 10 bases aligning to TRBD1. Germline V gene sequence: CDR1 MNHNS, CDR2 SASEGT. After removal of 10 bases from V and 2 bases from J, the junction contained 17 bases not matched to a gene. This CDR3 spans 18 amino acids. The CDR3 DNA reads TGTGCCACTATTGGGACAGGGGAAGCGGGAGTCCCCTACAATGAGCAGTTCTTC. It encodes CATIGTGEAGVPYNEQFF.

The rearrangement uses TRBV5-1 and TRBJ2-3; 9 bases are shared with TRBD1. The CDR3 is 16 residues long. Germline assignment: CDR1 SGHRS and CDR2 YFSETQ. Trimming cost V 3 bases and J 2 bases; bases outside gene matches: 7. CDR3 nucleotides: TGCGCCAGCAGCTCCACCGGGACAGGGACCACAGATACGCAGTATTTT. Protein product: CASSSTGTGTTDTQYF.

This clonotype came up a few times. The junction departs from germline at one end; a sequencing error may be responsible. This chain uses TRBV9 with TRBJ2-1; D is perhaps TRBD2 (6 bases). The CDR3 runs to 16 residues. The germline CDR1 and CDR2 sequences are SGDLS and YYNGEE. Here the CDR3 reads CTSSPREGLYYNEQFF. As DNA, the CDR3 is TGTACCAGCAGCCCCCGAGAGGGACTCTACTACAATGAGCAGTTCTTC.

This clonotype was observed at least ten times. The chain carries TRBV20-1 and TRBJ2-7; 12 bases match TRBD2. Germline V CDR1 and CDR2: DFQATT, SNEGSKA (reference sequence). The CDR3 sequence is 13 residues long. This CDR3 is CSAGTSGPYEQYF. CDR3 DNA sequence: TGCAGCGCGGGGACTAGCGGGCCTTACGAGCAGTACTTC.

This clonotype showed up just a few times. The chain joins TRBV6-1 to TRBJ1-5, with D unclear. Germline loops: CDR1 MNHNS, CDR2 SASEGT. The CDR3 length is 16 residues. V was shortened by 5 bases and J by 0 bases, with 14 bases between the two germline ends. CDR3 in DNA: TGTGCCAGCAGTCCCGCCCGGAGTTATAGCAATCAGCCCCAGCATTTT. It codes for CASSPARSYSNQPQHF.

V usage is TRBV10-3 and J usage is TRBJ1-1; 7 nucleotides align to TRBD1. The trim removed 4 bases at V and 1 base at J, leaving 3 bases unmatched. The CDR3 loop spans 14 amino acids. From germline, CDR1 is ENHRY and CDR2 SYGVKD. CDR3 sequence (DNA): TGTGCCATCAGTGTAGGGGGCCCGAACACTGAAGCTTTCTTT. Translation gives CAISVGGPNTEAFF.

Many counts were recorded for this clonotype. The chain links TRBV7-3 to TRBJ2-1; possible D gene TRBD1, 5 bases. The CDR3 runs to 15 residues. The germline gives CDR1 SGHTA, CDR2 FQGTGA. V lost 5 bases to trimming and J lost 3 bases, with 14 bases between them. The DNA of the CDR3 is TGTGCCAGCAGCCAGGGTCCAGGCTACTACAATGAGCAGTTCTTC. Its protein product is CASSQGPGYYNEQFF.

The sample holds a few counts of this clonotype. The chain links TRBV9 to TRBJ1-2, with D uncertain. The V gene lost 4 bases and the J gene lost 7 bases, with 11 bases spanning the gap. The CDR3 loop spans 12 amino acids. Germline CDR1 SGDLS, CDR2 YYNGEE. Here the CDR3 reads CASSQPEFGYTF. CDR3 bases: TGTGCCAGCAGCCAACCGGAATTTGGCTACACCTTC.

Many counts were recorded for this clonotype. For the CDR3, the DNA is TGTGCCAGCAGCCAAGACATAGGAGAAACAGATACGCAGTATTTT. Translated: CASSQDIGETDTQYF. The chain links TRBV3-1 to TRBJ2-3, with D unclear. CDR1 is LGHDT, CDR2 YNNKEL, per germline (reference sequence). CDR3 size: 15 residues. V gave up 0 bases and J gave up 3 bases, with 10 bases separating them.

V is TRBV4-2 and J is TRBJ2-7; D is uncertain. Trimming removed 4 bases at V and 4 bases at J, with 14 bases between. CDR1 LGHNA and CDR2 YNFKEQ come from the germline V gene. The length of the CDR3 is 14 residues. CDR3 coding DNA: TGTGCCAGCAGCCGGGAAGGGTATGGGTACGAGCAGTACTTC. The encoded protein is CASSREGYGYEQYF.

V usage is TRBV6-1 and J usage is TRBJ2-1; D gene unclear. Germline-derived CDR1 and CDR2 are MNHNS and SASEGT. The V end was cut by 5 bases, the J end by 8 bases, with 13 bases between. This CDR3 contains 13 residues. DNA for the CDR3: TGTGCCAGCAGTTGGAAGTCGAGAGATGAGCAGTTCTTC. It translates to CASSWKSRDEQFF.